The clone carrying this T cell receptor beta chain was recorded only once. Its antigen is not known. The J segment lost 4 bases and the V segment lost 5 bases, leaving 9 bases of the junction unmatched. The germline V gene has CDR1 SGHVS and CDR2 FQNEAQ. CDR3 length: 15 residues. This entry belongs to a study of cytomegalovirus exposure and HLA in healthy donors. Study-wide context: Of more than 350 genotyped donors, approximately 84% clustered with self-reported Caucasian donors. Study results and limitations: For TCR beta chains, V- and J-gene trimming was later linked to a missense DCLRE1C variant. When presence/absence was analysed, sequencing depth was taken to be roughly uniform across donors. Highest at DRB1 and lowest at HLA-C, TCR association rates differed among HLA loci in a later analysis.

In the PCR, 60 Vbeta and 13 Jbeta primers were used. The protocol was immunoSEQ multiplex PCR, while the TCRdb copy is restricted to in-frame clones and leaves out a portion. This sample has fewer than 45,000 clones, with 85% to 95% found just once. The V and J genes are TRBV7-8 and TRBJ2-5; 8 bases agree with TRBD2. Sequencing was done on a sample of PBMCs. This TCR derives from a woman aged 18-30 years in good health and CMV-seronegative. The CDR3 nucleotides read TGTGCCAGCAGCAGACCAGCGGGAGCGGGAGAGACCCAGTACTTC. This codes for CASSRPAGAGETQYF.